This TCR beta chain originates from a study of blood T cell repertoires in COVID-19. Study-level background: COVID-19 samples from acute and convalescent phases originated in the United States, Italy and Spain. Sources were T cells, B-cell-depleted T cells, or PBMCs; the material itself was cDNA or gDNA.

As processed by the authors: By means of reference gene primer amplification, nucleated cell counts were estimated. Profiling relied on immunoSEQ multiplex PCR, and the TCRdb table lists in-frame clones only, not all of them. V, J and clone size are taken as reported in that table, and D and trimming were inferred from the DNA itself. The table shows 200,000 to 300,000 clones, with 65% to 90% occurring only once. The source of this sequence is a young man with active or convalescent COVID-19. Sample: peripheral blood.

The CDR3, as DNA: TGCAGCGTTGAGGGCAACTACGAGCAGTACTTC. It is translated as CSVEGNYEQYF. The chain couples TRBV29-1 to TRBJ2-7, with unresolved D. The germline V gene has CDR1 SQVTM and CDR2 ANQGSEA. The length of the CDR3 is 11 residues. Trimming pared 3 bases from V and 3 bases from J, leaving 6 bases between.